These 25 T cell receptor beta chains share one sample of origin, sequenced in a study of T-cell reconstitution after alpha-beta-depleted transplantation in children. Unique molecular identifiers were incorporated during preparation of the TCRbeta library. Via MiXCR, TCRdb re-called the PCR reads, giving one row per CDR3 protein. The table lists about 640,000 distinct CDR3 sequences, over 10% of them singletons. The material sequenced was PBMCs, mostly from graft donor cells, taken 360 days after TCRalphabeta/CD19-depleted stem cell transplant. Receptors were obtained from a male patient younger than 18 who had a stem cell transplant for acute myeloid leukemia, so the T cells may come from the graft donor.

This clonotype was seen only a few times. The gene calls are TRBV6-2 or TRBV6-3 and TRBJ2-2; no clear D. The CDR3 consists of 14 residues. Trimming stripped 7 bases from V and 4 bases from J, with 13 bases between. Germline V CDR1 and CDR2: MNHEY, SVGEGT. CDR3 protein: CASTLLPVTGELFF. As DNA, the CDR3 is TGTGCCAGCACCCTGCTACCGGTCACCGGGGAGCTGTTTTTT.

The V call is TRBV7-6, the J call TRBJ2-7, with 7 bases matching TRBD1. Germline loops: CDR1 SGHVS, CDR2 FNYEAQ. The CDR3 sequence is 15 residues long. Trimming at V came to 0 bases and at J to 3 bases, leaving 5 bases not matched to a gene. CDR3 amino acids: CASSLALGQIYEQYF. DNA of the CDR3: TGTGCCAGCAGCTTAGCCTTGGGACAGATCTACGAGCAGTACTTC.

The rearrangement uses TRBV21-1 and TRBJ2-1; the table's TRBD2 call for D was not verified on the DNA. TRBV21-1 is designated a pseudogene. The CDR3 is 16 residues long. The CDR3 coding sequence is TGTGCCAGCAGCAAAGGGGGGACTAGCGGAGACAATGAGCAGTTCTTC. As protein: CASSKGGTSGDNEQFF.

The chain has TRBV12-3 or TRBV12-4 and TRBJ2-1, with D possibly matching TRBD2 (6 bases). This CDR3 has 17 amino acids. Trimming left V 1 base short and J 3 bases short, with 16 bases between. The CDR3: CASSLEAAGIVYNEQFF. CDR3 coding DNA: TGTGCCAGCAGTTTAGAGGCAGCGGGTATAGTCTACAATGAGCAGTTCTTC.

This clonotype has only a few counts. J is TRBJ2-1 and V is TRBV12-3 or TRBV12-4; D gene unclear. Trimming stripped 3 bases from V and 10 bases from J, with 7 bases between. CDR3 length: 11 amino acids. The CDR3, as DNA: TGTGCCAGCAGTTTTCGGGCGGAGCAGTTCTTC. It translates to CASSFRAEQFF.

The table lists this clonotype with many counts. This chain connects TRBV29-1 to TRBJ2-7; D perhaps matches TRBD2 (5 bases). Germline V CDR1 and CDR2: SQVTM, ANQGSEA. The V and J ends lost 6 bases and 4 bases respectively, with 16 bases between them. CDR3 length: 13 amino acids. Written as DNA, the CDR3 is TGCAGCGTGAGTGGCGGGCCCGCTTACGAGCAGTACTTC. Encoded protein: CSVSGGPAYEQYF.

This chain connects TRBV7-2 to TRBJ2-5; D may be TRBD1 (6 bases). CDR3 length: 17 residues. V lost 0 bases, J lost 4 bases, and 18 bases lay in between. CDR1 is SGHTA and CDR2 is FQGNSA in the germline V gene. Here the CDR3 DNA reads TGTGCCAGCAGCTTAGCGACTACTTTACAGGGTCTAGAGACCCAGTACTTC. Protein sequence: CASSLATTLQGLETQYF.

This clonotype has just a few counts. The chain employs TRBV12-3 or TRBV12-4 and TRBJ2-3, with 11 bases matching TRBD1. This CDR3 spans 17 amino acids. The ends lost 6 bases at V and 2 bases at J; junction bases unmatched: 10. DNA for the CDR3: TGTGCCAGCAGCACTAGTCCGGGACAGGGGGACACAGATACGCAGTATTTT. This encodes CASSTSPGQGDTDTQYF.

In this sample, this clonotype turned up a few times. This chain links TRBV28 with TRBJ2-2; D perhaps matches TRBD2 (5 bases). The CDR3 consists of 16 residues. CDR1 and CDR2 from the germline V gene are MDHEN and SYDVKM. The V end was cut by 6 bases, the J end by 5 bases, with 19 bases between. CDR3 DNA sequence: TGTGCCAGCAGCAATCTCGTCGGACTTAATACCGGGGAGCTGTTTTTT. Translating gives CASSNLVGLNTGELFF.

This clonotype was seen at least ten times. The DNA of the CDR3 is TGTGCCAGCTCACCGCTTCTTTTGAATGAGCAGTTCTTC. This codes for CASSPLLLNEQFF. The chain couples TRBV18 to TRBJ2-1; the D is unclear. The V and J ends lost 3 bases and 7 bases respectively, with 10 bases between them. CDR1 is KGHSH, CDR2 LQKENI, per germline. CDR3 length: 13 residues.

This clonotype was detected only a few times. The chain is built from TRBV7-3 and TRBJ2-1, with D possibly matching TRBD2 (7 bases). The CDR3 runs 13 residues. V gave up 1 base and J gave up 12 bases, with 13 bases separating them. Germline V gene data show CDR1 as SGHTA and CDR2 as FQGTGA. The CDR3 region has the DNA TGTGCCAGCAGCTTAAAGGGGGGGTTTGTGCAGTTCTTC. Amino acids: CASSLKGGFVQFF.

The rearrangement uses TRBV29-1 and TRBJ2-7, with 10 positions matching TRBD2. The length of the CDR3 is 13 residues. The V gene's germline CDR1 is SQVTM and CDR2 ANQGSEA. V shed 4 bases, J shed 3 bases, and the junction held 3 bases outside the gene matches. CDR3 nucleotide sequence: TGCAGCGTTGGGACTAGCGGCCTCTACGAGCAGTACTTC. Its protein product is CSVGTSGLYEQYF.

This clonotype was seen a few times. The chain has TRBV7-2 and TRBJ2-7; TRBD2 agrees at 7 bases. The CDR3 runs to 14 residues. CDR1 and CDR2 (germline): SGHTA, FQGNSA. V lost 2 bases to trimming and J lost 6 bases; unmatched junction nucleotides: 7. In DNA, the CDR3 is TGTGCCAGCAGCTTAAGGGCGGGAGAGGGCGAGCAGTACTTC. This sequence encodes CASSLRAGEGEQYF.

This clonotype was seen a few times. The chain carries TRBV20-1 and TRBJ2-1; maybe TRBD1 (6 bases). Germline loops: CDR1 DFQATT, CDR2 SNEGSKA (reference sequence). This CDR3 contains 13 residues. The V gene lost 1 base and the J gene lost 9 bases, with 13 bases spanning the gap. CDR3 nucleotide sequence: TGCAGTGCTAGAGGCAGGGGCTACTCTGAGCAGTTCTTC. Translation: CSARGRGYSEQFF.

This clonotype was detected many times. The gene calls are TRBV7-9 and TRBJ2-3; the D gene is possibly TRBD2 (5 bases). The CDR3 runs to 15 residues. Germline CDR1 and CDR2: SEHNR and FQNEAQ (reference sequence). V was pared by 2 bases and J by 7 bases, with 16 bases between. The CDR3 DNA is TGTGCCAGCAGCTTATTTGAACCGGGGTCACATACGCAGTATTTT. Its translation: CASSLFEPGSHTQYF.

The chain links TRBV20-1 to TRBJ2-5; 7 nucleotides line up with TRBD1. The CDR3 is made up of 14 amino acids. V dropped 6 bases and J dropped 5; count of bases not matched to a gene: 12. Germline CDR1 reads DFQATT; CDR2 reads SNEGSKA (reference sequence). This CDR3 reads CSAPLRQGRETQYF. The CDR3 nucleotides are TGCAGTGCCCCCCTCCGACAGGGTCGGGAGACCCAGTACTTC.

The chain carries TRBV29-1 and TRBJ2-1, with TRBD2 matching 11 bases. CDR3 length: 16 residues. Germline CDR1 SQVTM, CDR2 ANQGSEA. After removal of 4 bases from V and 3 bases from J, the junction contained 8 bases not matched to a gene. CDR3 DNA sequence: TGCAGCGTTGTCCCTAGCGGGAGGACGGACTACAATGAGCAGTTCTTC. Translation gives CSVVPSGRTDYNEQFF.

The chain uses TRBV7-3 and TRBJ2-3; D is unclear. Germline loops: CDR1 SGHTA, CDR2 FQGTGA. This CDR3 comprises 15 residues. Trimming removed 6 bases at V and 1 base at J, with 14 bases between. In nucleotides, the CDR3 is TGTGCCAGCAGTCGAGAAGCCCTTGGCACAGATACGCAGTATTTT. Amino acids: CASSREALGTDTQYF.

This clonotype was seen only a few times. V gene TRBV28 combines with J gene TRBJ2-7, with unresolved D. The CDR3 is 15 residues long. Per the germline V gene, CDR1 is MDHEN and CDR2 is SYDVKM. V shed 3 bases and J shed 1 base, with 13 bases lying between them. In DNA form, the CDR3 reads TGTGCCAGCAGTTTCGACCCCACCCTTTCCTACGAGCAGTACTTC. Its protein is CASSFDPTLSYEQYF. Complete variable domain (other parts from reference TRBV28 and TRBJ2-7): DVKVTQSSRYLVKRTGEKVFLECVQDMDHENMFWYRQDPGLGLRLIYFSYDVKMKEKGDIPEGYSVSREKKERFSLILESASTNQTSMYLCASSFDPTLSYEQYFGPGTRLTVT.

The V call is TRBV18, the J call TRBJ2-5, with D perhaps matching TRBD2 (5 bases). CDR1 and CDR2 from the germline V gene are KGHSH and LQKENI. The length of the CDR3 is 16 residues. Trimming took off 1 base at V and 2 bases at J, with 14 bases between the two ends. CDR3 region: CASSPLRFGEQETQYF. The CDR3 DNA reads as TGTGCCAGCTCACCACTCCGATTCGGGGAGCAAGAGACCCAGTACTTC.

This clonotype was detected many times. The chain combines TRBV6-2 or TRBV6-3 with TRBJ2-7; D uncertain. Trimming removed 2 bases from V and 3 bases from J, with 5 bases in between. The CDR3 covers 12 residues. Germline-derived CDR1 and CDR2 are MNHEY and SVGEGT. CDR3 coding DNA: TGTGCCAGCAGTTACCCGTTCTACGAGCAGTACTTC. This sequence encodes CASSYPFYEQYF.

This clonotype was seen only a few times. The chain links TRBV13 to TRBJ2-3; 15 nucleotides line up with TRBD2. Per the germline V gene, CDR1 is PRHDT and CDR2 is FYEKMQ (reference sequence). The V and J ends lost 4 bases and 2 bases, in that order; junction bases with no gene match: 10. This CDR3 is 19 amino acids long. The CDR3 DNA reads TGTGCCAGCAGCTCCGGGACTAGCGGGAGGAGAAGCCTCACAGATACGCAGTATTTT. As protein: CASSSGTSGRRSLTDTQYF.

This chain connects TRBV7-2 to TRBJ2-4; 8 bases are a match to TRBD2. Germline CDR1 reads SGHTA; CDR2 reads FQGNSA. The CDR3 length is 16 residues. V dropped 5 bases and J dropped 1; count of bases not matched to a gene: 7. The chain's CDR3 is CASSPGGGSAKNIQYF. In DNA, the CDR3 is TGTGCCAGCAGCCCCGGGGGGGGGTCGGCCAAAAACATTCAGTACTTC.

This clonotype came up a few times. The chain has TRBV7-2 and TRBJ2-1; D gene ambiguous. The germline V and J ends were trimmed by 1 base and 10 bases, with 11 bases remaining between them. The CDR3 has 13 amino acids. Per germline, CDR1 SGHTA and CDR2 FQGNSA. The CDR3 loop reads CASSLDRVPEQFF. The CDR3, as DNA: TGTGCCAGCAGCTTAGATCGGGTCCCGGAGCAGTTCTTC.

This clonotype occurred a few times. The J gene is TRBJ1-1, the V gene TRBV15; possibly TRBD1 for D (6 bases). The germline V gene has CDR1 LNHNV and CDR2 YYDKDF (reference sequence). The CDR3 covers 16 residues. V was trimmed by 0 bases and J by 2 bases, leaving 13 bases between them. The CDR3 here is CATSRDHRDLNTEAFF. DNA of the CDR3: TGTGCCACCAGCAGAGATCACAGGGATCTCAACACTGAAGCTTTCTTT.